This TCR beta chain was sequenced during a study of T cell responses to AZD1222 COVID-19 vaccine (dated by TCRdb to about 2021). Study-wide context: Because spike-specific TCR depth and breadth did not differ between the two schedules, AZD1222 recipients who got a second dose at roughly 4 weeks were pooled with those who got a second dose at roughly 12 weeks. A total of 240 or so trial participants underwent TCR sequencing, of whom roughly 210 had received two doses of AZD1222 and some 25 had received two doses of the MenACWY control vaccine. Trial participants were enrolled into age subgroups of 18-55, 56-69 and 70-plus years, which contained around 150, 29 and 61 TCR-sequenced participants, respectively. Broader findings and caveats from the paper: Most participants were white British and females outnumbered males, and the authors suggested that clonal diversity may have been underestimated. Because no day 14 peak-response samples were available, the repertoires could be characterized only after the peak T cell response. In the small 56-69-year group, the increase in depth fell short of significance, most likely because of low power. Conclusions about previously exposed vaccinees are limited, since just 6 or 7 AZD1222 recipients were seropositive for SARS-CoV-2 at baseline. A significant rise in spike-specific TCR breadth and depth was observed after two AZD1222 doses relative to day 0 and relative to MenACWY recipients. CD4 TCRs associated with the vaccine covered the entire spike protein, and the dominant responses were in regions 160-218 and 743-854. Reportedly, almost half of the unique spike-specific TCRs recognized epitopes lying outside the regions that are mutated in the B.1.351 and B.1.1.7 variants.

According to the germline V gene, CDR1 reads MNHEY and CDR2 reads SVGAGI. CDR3 length: 14 amino acids, cysteine to phenylalanine. Of all the DNA, just the CDR3 is kept, 42 bases in frame from base 1. V is reduced by 5 bases and J by 0 bases, leaving a spacing of 8 bases between them. The CDR3 regions of human TCRbeta chains were analyzed by immunosequencing. As for how the authors treated the data: TCRs in the repertoires were matched against a reference library of SARS-CoV-2-specific TCRs that had been generated with the MIRA antigen-specificity platform. Breadth meant the fraction of unique TCRs that were SARS-CoV-2-associated, whereas depth meant the fraction of total T cells that were SARS-CoV-2-associated. Using the MIRA data, each spike-specific TCR was assigned both to the spike region to which the TCR was reactive and to a CD4 or CD8 class. Log10-transformed breadth and depth values were compared by one-way ANOVA with Sidak's multiple comparisons tests. Held by TCRdb, this immuneACCESS table contains in-frame sequences only and omits some clones. Under half of the omission traces to an unresolved V gene where checked; the cause of the rest is unknown. Clonal size and the V and J genes are those of that table, whereas D and trimming came from the DNA. In all, the sample holds approximately 65,000 clones, and about 88% of those were seen once. Jointly, the top ten make up roughly 8% of the sample.

Comment on this clone: It has no known antigen specificity. The record has no base qualities; no much larger clone is one base away.

The intended sense of this specimen's time point label: baseline before first vaccination. Samples from vaccinated people were obtained from the UK trials COV001 and COV002, which included a single-blind randomized controlled phase 2/3 trial of AZD1222 (ChAdOx1 nCoV-19) in healthy adults. For TCRbeta chain sequencing, PBMC samples were collected from trial participants at day 0 and at day 28 after the second dose. The sequence was obtained from an adult in good health. The material sequenced was peripheral blood, taken on day 0 of AZD1222 vaccination. The receptor chain draws on TRBV6-5 and TRBJ1-5, with an unclear D gene assignment. The nucleotide sequence reads TGTGCCAGCAGTCTCGGAGGTAGCAATCAGCCCCAGCATTTT. The resulting protein is CASSLGGSNQPQHF.